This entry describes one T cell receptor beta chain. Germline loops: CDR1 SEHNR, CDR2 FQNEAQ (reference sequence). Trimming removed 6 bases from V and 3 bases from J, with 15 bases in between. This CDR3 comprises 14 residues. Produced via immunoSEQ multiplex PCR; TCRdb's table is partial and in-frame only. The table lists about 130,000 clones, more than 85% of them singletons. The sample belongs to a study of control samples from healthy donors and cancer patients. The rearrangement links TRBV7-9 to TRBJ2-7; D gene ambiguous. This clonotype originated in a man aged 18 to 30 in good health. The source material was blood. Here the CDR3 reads CASSLLGPSYEQYF. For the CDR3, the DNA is TGTGCCAGCAGTCTGCTCGGACCAAGCTACGAGCAGTACTTC. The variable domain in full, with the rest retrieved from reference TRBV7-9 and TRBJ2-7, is DTGVSQNPRHKITKRGQNVTFRCDPISEHNRLYWYRQTLGQGPEFLTYFQNEAQLEKSRLLSDRFSAERPKGSFSTLEIQRTEQGDSAMYLCASSLLGPSYEQYFGPGTRLTVT.